The sequence of this T cell receptor beta chain was determined in a study of T cells in Graves' hyperthyroidism and ophthalmopathy. Disease duration under 2 months; hyperthyroidism patients were aged 18 to 65. Uncontrolled infections, other autoimmune diseases, pregnancy or lactation led to exclusion of patients. Clinical symptoms, serum thyroxine and TRAb, thyroid ultrasound and orbital computed tomography were used for the diagnoses. About this clonotype: Its specificity is not known. Since the CDR3 does not end with the conserved phenylalanine or tryptophan, this likely comes from a read error.

Study findings and constraints: A model using 13 V-J features told ophthalmopathy apart from stable hyperthyroidism.

Germline V CDR1 and CDR2: SGDLS, YYNGEE. This CDR3 region has 13 residues. V lost 3 bases and J lost 4, with 8 bases in between. Template material for amplifying TCR beta CDR3 regions consisted of RNA transcripts. Primed by the HTBI set, a first-round RT-PCR was run on the TCR CDR3. TCRdb re-called the multiplex PCR reads with MiXCR, one entry per CDR3 protein. The sample has approximately 300,000 distinct CDR3 sequences, around 16% seen once. The chain employs TRBV9 and TRBJ2-1, with D possibly TRBD1 on 5 matching bases. The TCR was taken from a man aged 30 to 39 with Graves' hyperthyroidism. Sequences were obtained from blood. CDR3 in amino acids: CASSEGMYNEQFL. CDR3 bases: TGTGCCAGCAGCGAGGGGATGTACAATGAGCAGTTCCTC.